This entry is about one TCR beta chain. Its antigen is still unknown. TCRdb reanalysed the 5' RACE reads using MiXCR and keeps one entry per CDR3 protein. The sample carries some 550,000 distinct CDR3 sequences, about 19% recorded once. This sample is part of a study of T cells after yellow fever vaccination. The study, taken as a whole, reports: From the bulk population, abundant clonotypes could contaminate and appear within FACS-sorted repertoires. A large majority of primary-vaccination clones showed up again after the booster (around 96% CD4, about 90% CD8). Of the clonotypes, a small share occurred in both CD4 and CD8 compartments.

Germline V gives CDR1 LGHNA, CDR2 YSLEER. With 0 bases clipped from V and 11 bases from J, the junction kept 4 bases outside the gene matches. The CDR3 runs 13 residues. The sequence derives from a man aged 30-40 years who received the YFV17D yellow fever vaccine. The starting material was PBMCs, obtained 15 days after the yellow fever booster vaccination. The rearrangement uses TRBV4-3 and TRBJ2-1; 7 positions agree with TRBD2. The CDR3 coding sequence is TGCGCCAGCAGCCAAGATTCGGGGACTAAGCAGTTCTTC. Translating it yields CASSQDSGTKQFF.